This T cell receptor beta chain originates from a study of shared clonotypes between healthy human individuals. A word on this clone: Its cognate antigen is unknown.

CDR1 and CDR2 from the germline V gene are SGDLS and YYNGEE. V shed 2 bases, J shed 3 bases, and the junction held 7 bases outside the gene matches. The CDR3 consists of 16 residues. Generated by immunoSEQ multiplex PCR, the TCRdb table keeps only in-frame clones and is missing some. In the table there are about 470,000 clones, about 76% of which are singletons. Regarding the study as a whole: It was only blood that was sampled, and tissue repertoires likely differ. Donor scarcity curtailed the genetic and exposure-history diversity represented herein.

The receptor was isolated from a middle-aged woman in good health. Some clones in this sample may be carry-over from other donors' samples. The genes are TRBV9 and TRBJ2-3, with TRBD1 matching over 9 bases. Sequencing was performed on PBMCs. The CDR3 nucleotides are TGTGCCAGCAGCGTCCGACAGGGGGATTGGACAGATACGCAGTATTTT. This translates into CASSVRQGDWTDTQYF.